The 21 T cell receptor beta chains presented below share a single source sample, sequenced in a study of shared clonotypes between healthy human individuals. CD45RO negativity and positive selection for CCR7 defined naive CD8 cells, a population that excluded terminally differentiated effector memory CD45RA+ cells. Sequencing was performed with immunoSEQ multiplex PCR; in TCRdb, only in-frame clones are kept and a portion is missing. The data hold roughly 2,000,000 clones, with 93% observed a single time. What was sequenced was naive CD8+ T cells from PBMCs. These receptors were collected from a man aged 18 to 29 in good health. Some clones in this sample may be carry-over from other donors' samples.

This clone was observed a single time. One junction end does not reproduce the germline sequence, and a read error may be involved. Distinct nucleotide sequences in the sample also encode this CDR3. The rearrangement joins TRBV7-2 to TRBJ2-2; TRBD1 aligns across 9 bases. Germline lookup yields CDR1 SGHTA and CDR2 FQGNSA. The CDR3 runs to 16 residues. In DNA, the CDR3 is TGTGCCAGCAGCCTAAAAGACAGGGGGAACACCGGGGAGTTGTTTTTT. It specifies CASSLKDRGNTGELFF.

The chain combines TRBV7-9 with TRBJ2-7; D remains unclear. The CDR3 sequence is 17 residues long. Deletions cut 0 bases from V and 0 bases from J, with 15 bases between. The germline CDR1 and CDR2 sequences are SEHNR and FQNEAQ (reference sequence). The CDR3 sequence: CASSLADGTHHSYEQYF. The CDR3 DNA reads TGTGCCAGCAGCTTAGCCGACGGAACGCACCACTCCTACGAGCAGTACTTC.

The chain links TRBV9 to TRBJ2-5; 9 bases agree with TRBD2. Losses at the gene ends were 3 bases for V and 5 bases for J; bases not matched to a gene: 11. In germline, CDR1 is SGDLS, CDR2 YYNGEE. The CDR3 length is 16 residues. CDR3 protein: CASSAGTSLFGETQYF. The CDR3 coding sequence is TGTGCCAGCAGCGCCGGGACTAGCCTCTTTGGGGAGACCCAGTACTTC.

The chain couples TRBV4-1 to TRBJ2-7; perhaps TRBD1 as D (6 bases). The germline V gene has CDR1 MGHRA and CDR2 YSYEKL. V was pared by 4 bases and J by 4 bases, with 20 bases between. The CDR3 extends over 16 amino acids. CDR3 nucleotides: TGCGCCAGCAGCCCAACCTCTTGGACAGAGATGTACGAGCAGTACTTC. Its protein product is CASSPTSWTEMYEQYF.

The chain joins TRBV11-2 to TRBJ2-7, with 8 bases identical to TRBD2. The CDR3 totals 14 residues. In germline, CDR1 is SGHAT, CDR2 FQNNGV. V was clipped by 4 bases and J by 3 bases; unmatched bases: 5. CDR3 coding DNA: TGTGCCAGCAGCTCCTCTCGGGAGGGCTACGAGCAGTACTTC. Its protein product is CASSSSREGYEQYF.

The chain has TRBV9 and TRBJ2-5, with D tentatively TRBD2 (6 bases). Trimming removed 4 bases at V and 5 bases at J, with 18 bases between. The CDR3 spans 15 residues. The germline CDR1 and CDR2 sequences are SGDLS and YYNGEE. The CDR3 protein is CASSTRLGSGETQYF. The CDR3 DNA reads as TGTGCCAGCAGCACACGACTGGGAAGCGGGGAGACCCAGTACTTC. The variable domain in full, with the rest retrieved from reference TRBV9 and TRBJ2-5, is DSGVTQTPKHLITATGQRVTLRCSPRSGDLSVYWYQQSLDQGLQFLIQYYNGEERAKGNILERFSAQQFPDLHSELNLSSLELGDSALYFCASSTRLGSGETQYFGPGTRLLVL.

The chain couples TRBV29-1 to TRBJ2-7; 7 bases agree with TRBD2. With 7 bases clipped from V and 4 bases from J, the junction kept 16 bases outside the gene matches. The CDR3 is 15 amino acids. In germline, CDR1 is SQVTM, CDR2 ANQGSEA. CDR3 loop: CSAVLILADPYEQYF. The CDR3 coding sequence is TGCAGCGCGGTCCTTATCCTAGCGGACCCTTACGAGCAGTACTTC.

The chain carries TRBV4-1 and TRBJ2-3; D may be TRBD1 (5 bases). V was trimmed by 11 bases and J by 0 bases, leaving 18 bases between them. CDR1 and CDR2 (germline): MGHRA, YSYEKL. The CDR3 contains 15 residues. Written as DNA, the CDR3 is TGCGCCTCTTGCAGCAGGGAATCTAGCACAGATACGCAGTATTTT. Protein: CASCSRESSTDTQYF.

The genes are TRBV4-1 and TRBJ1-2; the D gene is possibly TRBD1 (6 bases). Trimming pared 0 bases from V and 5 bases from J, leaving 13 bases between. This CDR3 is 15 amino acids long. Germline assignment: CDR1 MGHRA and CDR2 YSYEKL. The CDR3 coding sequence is TGCGCCAGCAGCCAAGATCGAACAGGGCTGTATGGCTACACCTTC. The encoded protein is CASSQDRTGLYGYTF.

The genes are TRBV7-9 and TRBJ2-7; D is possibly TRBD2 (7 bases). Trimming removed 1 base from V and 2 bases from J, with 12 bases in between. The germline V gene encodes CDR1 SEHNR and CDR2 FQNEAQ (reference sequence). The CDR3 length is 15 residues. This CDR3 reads CASSLERRGPYEQYF. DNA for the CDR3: TGTGCCAGCAGCTTAGAAAGGCGGGGGCCCTACGAGCAGTACTTC.

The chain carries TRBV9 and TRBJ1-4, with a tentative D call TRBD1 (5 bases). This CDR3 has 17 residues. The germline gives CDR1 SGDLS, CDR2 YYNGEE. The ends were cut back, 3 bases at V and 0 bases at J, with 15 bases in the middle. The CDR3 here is CASSARGSPATNEKLFF. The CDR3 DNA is TGTGCCAGCAGCGCCCGGGGCAGCCCTGCAACTAATGAAAAACTGTTTTTT.

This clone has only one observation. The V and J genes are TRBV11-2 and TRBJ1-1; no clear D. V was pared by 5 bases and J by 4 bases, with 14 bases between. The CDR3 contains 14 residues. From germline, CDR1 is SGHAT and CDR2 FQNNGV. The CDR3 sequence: CASSPPRWATEAFF. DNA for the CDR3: TGTGCCAGCAGCCCCCCCAGGTGGGCCACTGAAGCTTTCTTT.

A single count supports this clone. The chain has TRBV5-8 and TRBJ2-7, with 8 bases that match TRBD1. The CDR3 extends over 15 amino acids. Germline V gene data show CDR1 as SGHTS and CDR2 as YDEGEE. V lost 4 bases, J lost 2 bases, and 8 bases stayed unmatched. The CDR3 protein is CASSLSGTGTYEQYF. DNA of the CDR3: TGTGCCAGCAGCCTCTCCGGGACAGGAACCTACGAGCAGTACTTC.

This CDR3 reads CASRPRYSGGYTF. The CDR3, as DNA: TGTGCCAGCAGGCCCCGTTATTCAGGGGGCTACACCTTC. The chain combines TRBV27 with TRBJ1-2, with a tentative D call TRBD1 (5 bases). The CDR3 length is 13 residues. Trimming left V 6 bases short and J 8 bases short, with 16 bases between. CDR1 is MNHEY and CDR2 is SMNVEV in the germline V gene (reference sequence).

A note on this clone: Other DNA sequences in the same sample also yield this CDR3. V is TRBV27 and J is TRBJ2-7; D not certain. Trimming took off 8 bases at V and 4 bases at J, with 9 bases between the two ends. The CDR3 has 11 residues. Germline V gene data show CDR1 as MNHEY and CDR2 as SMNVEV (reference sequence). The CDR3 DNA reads TGTGCCAGCTATTCCGGTTACGAGCAGTACTTC. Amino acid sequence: CASYSGYEQYF.

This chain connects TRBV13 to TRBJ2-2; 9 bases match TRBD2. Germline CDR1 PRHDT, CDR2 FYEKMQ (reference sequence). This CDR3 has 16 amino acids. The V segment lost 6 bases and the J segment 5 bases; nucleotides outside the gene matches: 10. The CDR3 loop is CASSCEKTSGTGELFF. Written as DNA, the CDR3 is TGTGCCAGCAGTTGCGAGAAGACTAGCGGAACCGGGGAGCTGTTTTTT.

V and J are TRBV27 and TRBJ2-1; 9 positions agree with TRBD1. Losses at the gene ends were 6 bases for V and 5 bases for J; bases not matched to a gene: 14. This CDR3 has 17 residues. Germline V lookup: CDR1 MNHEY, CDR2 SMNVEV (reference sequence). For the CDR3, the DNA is TGTGCCAGCAGCCCCCTGCGGCGGACAGGGGCGAACAATGAGCAGTTCTTC. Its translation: CASSPLRRTGANNEQFF.

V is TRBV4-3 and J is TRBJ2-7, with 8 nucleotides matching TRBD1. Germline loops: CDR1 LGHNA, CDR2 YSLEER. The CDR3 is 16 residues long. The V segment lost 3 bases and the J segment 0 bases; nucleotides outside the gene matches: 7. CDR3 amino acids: CASSQDTGGSSYEQYF. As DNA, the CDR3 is TGCGCCAGCAGCCAGGACACAGGGGGAAGCTCCTACGAGCAGTACTTC.

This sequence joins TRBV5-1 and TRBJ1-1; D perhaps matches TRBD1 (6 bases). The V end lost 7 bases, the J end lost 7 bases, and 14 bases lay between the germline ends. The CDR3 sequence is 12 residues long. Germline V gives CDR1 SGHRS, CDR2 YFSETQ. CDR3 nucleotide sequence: TGCGCCAGCCGTTACAGGGACCTTGAAGCTTTCTTT. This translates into CASRYRDLEAFF.

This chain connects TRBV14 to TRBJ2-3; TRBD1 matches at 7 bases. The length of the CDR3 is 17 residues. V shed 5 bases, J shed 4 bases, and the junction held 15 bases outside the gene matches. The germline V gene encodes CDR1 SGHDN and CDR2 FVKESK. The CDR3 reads CASSDRAVLLVPDTQYF. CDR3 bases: TGTGCCAGCAGCGACAGGGCGGTGCTTCTCGTCCCAGATACGCAGTATTTT.

The chain's CDR3 is CSAVIAPAYEQYF. The CDR3 DNA reads TGCAGCGCTGTAATAGCCCCGGCCTACGAGCAGTACTTC. The chain couples TRBV29-1 to TRBJ2-5; no clear D gene. The DNA end lines up better with TRBJ2-7; the J call may be wrong. This CDR3 comprises 13 residues. Looked up from germline, CDR1 is SQVTM and CDR2 is ANQGSEA.